The T cell receptor beta chain under discussion was sequenced for a study of T-cell memory formation after mild COVID-19. Each CDR3 protein gets one entry after TCRdb re-called the 5' RACE reads with MiXCR. The sample has hundreds of thousands of distinct CDR3 sequences, around 27% seen once. This CDR3 region has 19 residues. V was clipped by 6 bases and J by 2 bases; unmatched bases: 19. The germline gives CDR1 MNHEY, CDR2 SVGEGT. Study conclusions and caveats: Pre-infection memory showed some responding clones, and this suggested that cross-reactive memory joined. The main location of contracting CD4+ clones was CM and EM, and that of contracting CD8+ clones was EMRA.

Regarding this clonotype: The antigen is not known.

The chain has TRBV6-2 or TRBV6-3 and TRBJ2-1; TRBD1 agrees at 7 bases. This sequence originates from an adult woman who had mild COVID-19 (a few samples of this study predate the infection). Cell type and time point are not known. The sample consisted of PBMCs or a T cell subset sorted from them (not recorded which). The CDR3 spells CASSYAQRTGPSTYNEQFF. The DNA for the CDR3 is TGTGCCAGCAGCTATGCCCAGCGGACAGGCCCCTCAACCTACAATGAGCAGTTCTTC.